A selection of T cell receptor beta chains follows, all from one sample in a study of T cell responses to AZD1222 COVID-19 vaccine. The method was immunoSEQ multiplex PCR; TCRdb's version includes in-frame clones alone and lacks a portion of them. The repertoire consists of some 130,000 clones, with roughly 89% occurring once and the leading ten covering around 5.9%. This sample comprised peripheral blood, obtained on day 0 of AZD1222 vaccination. The origin of the receptors is an adult in good health. Each CDR3 is given with its conserved first and last residue. The order of the fields is V gene, J gene, clone size, D gene, CDR3 DNA, CDR3 protein. D genes are given only for firm matches. Size values are once, few and many counts, or a class for expanded clones, and some rows have none.

TRBV9	TRBJ2-5	-	TRBD1	TGTGCCAGCAGTCTAACTGGGACAGGAGAGACCCAGTACTTC	CASSLTGTGETQYF
TRBV11-2	TRBJ1-1	-	-	TGTGCCAGCAGCTTATTAGGGGCCAACACTGAAGCTTTCTTT	CASSLLGANTEAFF
TRBV9	TRBJ1-3	-	-	TGTGCCAGCAGCGTCGATTTGATGACTGGAAACACCATATATTTT	CASSVDLMTGNTIYF
TRBV5-1	TRBJ1-5	-	-	TGCGCCAGCAGCTTGGGTGACAGATCGAATCAGCCCCAGCATTTT	CASSLGDRSNQPQHF
TRBV19	TRBJ1-5	-	-	TGTGCCAGTAGTATAGATAGAGCGGATCAGCCCCAGCATTTT	CASSIDRADQPQHF
TRBV12-3/TRBV12-4	TRBJ2-2	few	-	TGTGCCAGCAGTCCGGAAATCACCGGGGAGCTGTTTTTT	CASSPEITGELFF
TRBV2	TRBJ1-2	once	-	TGTGCCAGCACAGCGAGGGGAACCTATGGCTACACCTTC	CASTARGTYGYTF
TRBV10-1	TRBJ1-2	-	TRBD1	TGCGCCAGCAGTGAGCCAGGGGGCTATGGCTACACCTTC	CASSEPGGYGYTF
TRBV15	TRBJ1-1	-	-	TGTGCCACCAGCAGACTCAACACTGAAGCTTTCTTT	CATSRLNTEAFF
TRBV5-6	TRBJ2-2	-	-	TGTGCCAGCAGCTTGGTGGGAAACACCGGGGAGCTGTTTTTT	CASSLVGNTGELFF
TRBV7-9	TRBJ2-2	-	-	TGTGCCAGCAGCTTGGGGCAGGCGGTCGGGGAGCTGTTTTTT	CASSLGQAVGELFF
TRBV27	TRBJ1-5	-	-	TGTGCCAGCAGTTTAGGGGGAGTTGGGCAGCCCCAGCATTTT	CASSLGGVGQPQHF
TRBV30	TRBJ1-5	-	-	TGTGCCTGGAGTGTAGGAGGGACAAGCAATCAGCCCCAGCATTTT	CAWSVGGTSNQPQHF
TRBV6-5	TRBJ2-7	-	-	TGTGCCAGCGCCCAAGGGGGAAGGTCCTACGAGCAGTACTTC	CASAQGGRSYEQYF
TRBV3-1/TRBV3-2	TRBJ2-1	-	TRBD2	TGTGCCAGCAGCCGGAAGGGGGGACTAGTCTTGATCGATGAGCAGTTCTTC	CASSRKGGLVLIDEQFF
TRBV7-3	TRBJ2-2	-	TRBD2	TGTGCCAGCAGCTTAGGGACTAGCGGGGCCGGGGAGCTGTTTTTT	CASSLGTSGAGELFF
TRBV5-5	TRBJ1-3	-	-	TGTGCCAGCAGCTTGGTTTTTTGGGGATCTGGAAACACCATATATTTT	CASSLVFWGSGNTIYF
TRBV5-1	TRBJ1-4	once	-	TGCGCCAGCAGCTTGTTGTCGGGTCCTAATGAAAAACTGTTTTTT	CASSLLSGPNEKLFF
TRBV2	TRBJ2-1	-	-	TGTGCCAGCAGTGTAGATTCTAGGGAGCAGTTCTTC	CASSVDSREQFF
TRBV3-1/TRBV3-2	TRBJ2-5	-	TRBD1	TGTGCCAGCAGCAACACGGGACAGGGTTTCCCAGAGACCCAGTACTTC	CASSNTGQGFPETQYF
TRBV7-2	TRBJ2-3	-	-	TGTGCCAGCAGCTTAGGGTTAACTACCATAGCAGATACGCAGTATTTT	CASSLGLTTIADTQYF
TRBV6-5	TRBJ2-1	-	TRBD2	TGTGCCAGCACCCGGACTAGCGGGGGGGACAATGAGCAGTTCTTC	CASTRTSGGDNEQFF
TRBV2	TRBJ2-1	-	TRBD2	TGTGCCTCCAGCGGGGATAGCTCCTACAATGAGCAGTTCTTC	CASSGDSSYNEQFF
TRBV27	TRBJ2-1	-	TRBD1	TGTGCCAGCAGCGATCCATTTGGGACAGGGGTAAAAAATGAGCAGTTCTTC	CASSDPFGTGVKNEQFF
TRBV12-3/TRBV12-4	TRBJ2-4	-	-	TGTGCCACCCTCCTCCTAGCCAAAAACATTCAGTACTTC	CATLLLAKNIQYF
TRBV3-1/TRBV3-2	TRBJ1-1	-	-	TGTGCCAGCAGCCAAGTGGGGACTGAAGCTTTCTTT	CASSQVGTEAFF
TRBV5-1	TRBJ2-3	-	TRBD2	TGCGCCAGCAAGGTAGCGGGGGAGAAAGATACGCAGTATTTT	CASKVAGEKDTQYF
TRBV4-2	TRBJ2-2	-	-	TGTGCCAGCAGCCAGTCACTAGCTGGGAACACCGGGGAGCTGTTTTTT	CASSQSLAGNTGELFF
TRBV4-3	TRBJ1-2	-	-	TGCGCCAGCAGCCAAGAGAGGGCGGGGCATAGCTACACCTTC	CASSQERAGHSYTF
TRBV6-1	TRBJ2-7	-	-	TGTGCCAGCAGTGAGCCGGGACTCCTCTACGAGCAGTACTTC	CASSEPGLLYEQYF
TRBV20-1	TRBJ1-1	-	-	TGCAGTGCTAGTGGTCAGCCACTGAACACTGAAGCTTTCTTT	CSASGQPLNTEAFF
TRBV6-1	TRBJ2-5	-	-	TGTGCCAGCAGTGAAGAGGTGGTTAGGGGGACCCAGTACTTC	CASSEEVVRGTQYF
TRBV2	TRBJ1-5	-	TRBD1	TGTGCCAGCAGTGAACCGGTGACAGGGATACAGCCCCAGCATTTT	CASSEPVTGIQPQHF
TRBV2	TRBJ2-4	-	-	TGTGCCAGCAGTGAAGGCTTTCCCAAAAACATTCAGTACTTC	CASSEGFPKNIQYF
TRBV6-5	TRBJ1-1	-	-	TGTGCCGCCTCGACGGACGCCACCATGAACACTGAAGCTTTCTTT	CAASTDATMNTEAFF
TRBV2	TRBJ2-3	-	-	TGTGCCAGCAGCCCTCGCGCAGATACGCAGTATTTT	CASSPRADTQYF
TRBV4-1	TRBJ2-7	few	TRBD1	TGCGCCAGCAGACGCGACGAGACAGGGTTGGACGAGCAGTACTTC	CASRRDETGLDEQYF
TRBV6-5	TRBJ1-6	-	-	TGTGCCAGCAGTTACGTCGCGGGGGGGAATTCACCCCTCCACTTT	CASSYVAGGNSPLHF
TRBV12-3/TRBV12-4	TRBJ1-3	-	-	TGTGCCAGCAGATACGGAAACACCATATATTTT	CASRYGNTIYF
TRBV30	TRBJ2-1	-	-	TGTGCCTGGGGGACTGGCCTTAGCTCCTACAATGAGCAGTTCTTC	CAWGTGLSSYNEQFF
TRBV25-1	TRBJ2-7	-	-	TGTGCCAGCAGTGACGCTACCTTCAGGGGATACTACGAGCAGTACTTC	CASSDATFRGYYEQYF
TRBV7-9	TRBJ2-1	-	-	TGTGCCAGCAGCTTAGTGGGGGCTAGTCCCCCGGGGAATGAGCAGTTCTTC	CASSLVGASPPGNEQFF
TRBV5-6	TRBJ1-2	-	TRBD1	TGTGCCAGCAGCTTGGGAGACAGGGAAGGATCTAGCGGCTACACCTTC	CASSLGDREGSSGYTF
TRBV4-2	TRBJ1-2	-	TRBD1	TGTGCCAGCAGCCAAGAATACAGGGGATTGGGCTATGGCTACACCTTC	CASSQEYRGLGYGYTF